This TCR beta chain emerged from a study of shared clonotypes between healthy human individuals (dated by TCRdb to the early 2020s). For the study in its entirety: The cohort included a few men and a couple of women between 18 and 49 years of age. To increase sequencing depth and limit assay-specific biases, different laboratories used diverse techniques to prepare libraries and sequence TCR repertoires. To estimate repertoire size and how much clonotype sharing occurs between individuals, the study deeply sequenced the blood TCR repertoires of five healthy adults. For each donor, three plates each were used for CD4 naive and CD4 memory, two plates were used for CD8 naive, and one plate was used for CD8 memory. Each donor's leukapheresis produced roughly between about 0.8 and 8.9 billion PBMCs. The paper as a whole reports these results and caveats: The small number of donors limited the genetic and exposure-history diversity represented. Even with the large sequencing depth, rarefaction of the sorted-subset datasets indicated that sequencing was incomplete. Higher generation probabilities were observed for clonotypes shared by all four sorted-subset donors than for non-shared clonotypes. Sampling was restricted to blood, and TCR repertoires in tissue are likely to differ from TCR repertoires in blood. Across four donors, around 5% of naive CD4, approximately 3.5% of naive CD8, about 2.3% of memory CD4, and about 0.44% of memory CD8 clonotypes were shared. Pairwise subsampling led to the expectation that sequencing depth would affect the degree of clonotype sharing among donors. Naive subsets generally had larger estimated clonotype richness than memory subsets.

From a lookup of the germline V gene (reference sequence), CDR1 and CDR2 are LNHNV and YYDKDF. CDR3 length: 17 amino acids, cysteine to phenylalanine. CDR3 DNA is the only sequence kept; it has 51 bases, read in frame from the first base. Cut back by 0 bases and 7 bases, the V and J ends lie 21 bases apart. As for this clone: Its specific antigen is unknown. Nothing much larger sits one base from this clone, and base qualities are not available.

Healthy HIV-negative adults with no recently reported acute infections or vaccinations were included as donors. Every donor was a Caucasian adult residing in Nashville, Tennessee, USA. CD4+ T cells were enriched through magnetic negative selection, after which naive cells were positively selected on CD45RA and the remaining negative fraction served as the memory subset. After blood collection by leukapheresis, PBMCs were isolated using Ficoll-Histopaque density gradient centrifugation and then cryopreserved in the vapor phase of liquid nitrogen. Analytical flow cytometry was used to check the purity and quantity of each magnetically sorted T cell population. From each sorted fraction, genomic DNA was isolated and quantified by UV absorbance on a Nanodrop 2000c. TCR CDR3 regions were amplified from genomic DNA by multiplex PCR using the deep immunoSEQ assay. Genomic DNA extracted from each cell subset was distributed evenly over all wells of several immunoSEQ 96-well plates, and each plate served as one replicate. For sorted subsets, each replicate PCR was loaded with about 0.2 ug genomic DNA, equivalent to approximately 27,000 T cell genomes. Purified libraries were measured with a Qubit 3.0 fluorometer, size-checked on a Bioanalyzer 2100, and measured again with the KAPA Library Quantification kit. Each immunoSEQ 96-well plate was sequenced on its own single-read 150-cycle Illumina NextSeq 550 flow cell. In the authors' own workflow: Because only junctional sequences without quality scores were contained in the immunoSEQ output, filtering matching that applied to full-length reads could not be performed. Sequences were annotated with PyIR, a Python wrapper for IgBLAST v1.9, using IMGT germline references to assign V/J genes and CDR3. Reads were filtered out if the reads had weak V/J assignments (E-value above 1e-6), no CDR3, stop codons, out-of-frame junctions, or ambiguous translated residues. V3J clonotypes were defined by identical inferred V gene, J gene, and CDR3 amino acid sequence. The percentage overlap between two repertoires was calculated by dividing the number of shared unique clonotypes by the size of the smaller repertoire. Repertoire richness was assessed with RTK rarefaction, the Chao1 estimator, and Recon v2.1 estimates of unobserved clonotypes. Generation probabilities were computed with OLGA for all TCRbeta clonotypes obtained by the gDNA method from a few donors. TCRdb's version of the immuneACCESS table is confined to in-frame rearrangements and falls short of the full clone set. An unresolved V gene accounts for under half of the shortfall where checked; the remainder is of unknown origin. V and J calls and clone size come straight from that table; D and trimming were deduced from the DNA. Recorded for this sample are over a million clones; 95% to 99% of them occurred a single time. The ten largest clones add up to about 0.42% of the sample.

The sequence is built from TRBV15 and TRBJ2-5, with no confident D gene call. The clonotype originates from a man younger than 45 in good health. The sequencing input was naive CD4+ T cells sorted from blood. The meaning of the sample's cell subset or site label: CD45RA+ positively selected. The CDR3: CATSRDKGTLPVLTQYF. The sequenced DNA is TGTGCCACCAGCAGAGATAAAGGAACGCTTCCAGTTTTGACCCAGTACTTC.